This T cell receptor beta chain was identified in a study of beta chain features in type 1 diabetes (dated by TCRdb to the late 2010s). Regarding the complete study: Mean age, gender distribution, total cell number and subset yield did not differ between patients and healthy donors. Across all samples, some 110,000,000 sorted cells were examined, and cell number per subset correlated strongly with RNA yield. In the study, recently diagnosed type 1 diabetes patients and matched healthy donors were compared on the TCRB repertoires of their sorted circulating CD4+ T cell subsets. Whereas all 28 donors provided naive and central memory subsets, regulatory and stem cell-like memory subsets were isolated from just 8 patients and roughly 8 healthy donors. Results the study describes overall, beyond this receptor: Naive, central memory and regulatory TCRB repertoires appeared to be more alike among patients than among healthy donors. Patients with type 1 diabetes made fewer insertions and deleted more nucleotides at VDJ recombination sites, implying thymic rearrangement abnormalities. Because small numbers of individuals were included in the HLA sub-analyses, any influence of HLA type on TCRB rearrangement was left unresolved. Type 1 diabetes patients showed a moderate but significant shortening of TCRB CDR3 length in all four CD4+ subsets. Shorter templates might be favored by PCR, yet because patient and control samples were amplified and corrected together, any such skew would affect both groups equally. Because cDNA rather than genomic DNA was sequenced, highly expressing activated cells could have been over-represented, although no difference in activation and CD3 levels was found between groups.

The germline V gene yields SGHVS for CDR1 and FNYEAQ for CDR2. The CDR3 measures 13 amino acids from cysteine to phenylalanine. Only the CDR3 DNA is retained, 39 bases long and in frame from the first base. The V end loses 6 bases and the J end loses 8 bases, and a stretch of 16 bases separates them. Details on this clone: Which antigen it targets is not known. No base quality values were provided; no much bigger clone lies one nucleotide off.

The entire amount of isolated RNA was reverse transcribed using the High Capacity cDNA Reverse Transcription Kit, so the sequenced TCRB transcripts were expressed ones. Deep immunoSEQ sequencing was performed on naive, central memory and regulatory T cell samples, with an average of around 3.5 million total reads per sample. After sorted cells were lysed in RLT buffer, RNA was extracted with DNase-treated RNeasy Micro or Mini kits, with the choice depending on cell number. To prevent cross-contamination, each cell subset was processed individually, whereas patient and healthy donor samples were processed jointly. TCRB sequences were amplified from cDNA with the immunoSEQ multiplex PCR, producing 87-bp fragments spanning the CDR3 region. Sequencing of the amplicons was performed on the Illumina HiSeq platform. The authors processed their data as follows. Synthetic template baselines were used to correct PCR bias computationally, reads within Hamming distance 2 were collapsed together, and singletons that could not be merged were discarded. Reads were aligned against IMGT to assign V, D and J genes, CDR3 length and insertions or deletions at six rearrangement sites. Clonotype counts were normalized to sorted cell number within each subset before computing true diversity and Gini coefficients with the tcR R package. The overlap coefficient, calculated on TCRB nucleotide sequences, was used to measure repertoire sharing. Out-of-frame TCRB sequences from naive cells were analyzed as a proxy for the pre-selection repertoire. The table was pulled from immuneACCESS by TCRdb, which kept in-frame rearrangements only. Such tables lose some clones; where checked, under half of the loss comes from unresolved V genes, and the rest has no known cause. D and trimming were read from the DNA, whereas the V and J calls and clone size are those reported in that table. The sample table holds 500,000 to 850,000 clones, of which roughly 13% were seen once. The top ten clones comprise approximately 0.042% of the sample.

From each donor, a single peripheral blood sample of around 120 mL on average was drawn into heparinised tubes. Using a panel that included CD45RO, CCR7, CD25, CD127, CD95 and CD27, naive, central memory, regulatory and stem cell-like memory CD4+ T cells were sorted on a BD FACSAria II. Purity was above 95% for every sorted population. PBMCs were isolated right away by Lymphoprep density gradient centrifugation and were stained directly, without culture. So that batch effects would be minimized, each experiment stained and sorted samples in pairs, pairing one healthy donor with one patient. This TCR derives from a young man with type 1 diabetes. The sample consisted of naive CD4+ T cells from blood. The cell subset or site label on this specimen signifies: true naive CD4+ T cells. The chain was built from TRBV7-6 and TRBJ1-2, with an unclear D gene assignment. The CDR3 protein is CASSFGPAEGYTF. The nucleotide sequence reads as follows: TGTGCCAGCAGTTTCGGACCCGCGGAAGGCTACACCTTC.